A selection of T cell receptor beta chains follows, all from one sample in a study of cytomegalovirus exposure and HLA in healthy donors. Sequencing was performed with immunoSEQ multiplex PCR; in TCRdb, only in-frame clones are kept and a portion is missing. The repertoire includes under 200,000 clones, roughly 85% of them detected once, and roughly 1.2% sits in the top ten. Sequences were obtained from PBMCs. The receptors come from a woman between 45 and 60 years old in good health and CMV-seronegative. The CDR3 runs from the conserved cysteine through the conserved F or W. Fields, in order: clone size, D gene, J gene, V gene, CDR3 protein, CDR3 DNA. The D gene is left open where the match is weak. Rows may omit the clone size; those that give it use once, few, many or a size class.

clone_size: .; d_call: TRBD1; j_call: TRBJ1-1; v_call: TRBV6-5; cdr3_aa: CASRSTTGITEAFF; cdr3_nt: TGTGCCAGCAGGTCGACGACAGGGATTACTGAAGCTTTCTTT
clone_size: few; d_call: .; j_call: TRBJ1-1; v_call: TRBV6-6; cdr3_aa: CASSQQGNTEAFF; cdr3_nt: TGTGCCAGCAGCCAACAGGGGAACACTGAAGCTTTCTTT
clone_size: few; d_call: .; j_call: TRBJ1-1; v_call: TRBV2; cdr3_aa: CASSLTGVEAFF; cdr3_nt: TGTGCCAGCAGCTTGACAGGCGTTGAAGCTTTCTTT
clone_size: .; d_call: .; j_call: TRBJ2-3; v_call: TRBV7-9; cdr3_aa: CASSPARAGASADTQYF; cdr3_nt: TGTGCCAGCAGTCCCGCAAGGGCAGGGGCCTCCGCAGATACGCAGTATTTT
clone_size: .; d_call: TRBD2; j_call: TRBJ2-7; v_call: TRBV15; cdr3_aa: CATSRGRGSYEQYF; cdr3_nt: TGTGCCACCAGCAGAGGGCGGGGGAGCTACGAGCAGTACTTC
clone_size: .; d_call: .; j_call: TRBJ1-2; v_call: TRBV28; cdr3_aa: CASSLWGGREGYGYTF; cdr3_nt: TGTGCCAGCAGTTTATGGGGAGGGAGGGAAGGCTATGGCTACACCTTC
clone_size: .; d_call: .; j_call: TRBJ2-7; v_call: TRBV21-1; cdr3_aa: CASSTRTSGLNHYEQYF; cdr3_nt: TGTGCCAGCAGCACTCGGACTAGCGGGCTTAACCACTACGAGCAGTACTTC
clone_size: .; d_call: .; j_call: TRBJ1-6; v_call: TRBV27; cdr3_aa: CASSLTAGLGSPLHF; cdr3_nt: TGTGCCAGCAGTTTAACAGCAGGGCTGGGTTCACCCCTCCACTTT
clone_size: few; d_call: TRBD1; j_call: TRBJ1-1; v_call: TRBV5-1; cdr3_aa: CASSGGQGHTEAFF; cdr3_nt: TGCGCCAGCAGCGGCGGACAGGGGCACACTGAAGCTTTCTTT
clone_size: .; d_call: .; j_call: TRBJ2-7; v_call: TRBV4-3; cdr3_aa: CASSQVGGGNEQYF; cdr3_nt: TGCGCCAGCAGCCAAGTCGGCGGAGGGAACGAGCAGTACTTC
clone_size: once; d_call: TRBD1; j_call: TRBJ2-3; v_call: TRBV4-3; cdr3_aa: CASSPRTGSRNTQYF; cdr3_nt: TGCGCCAGCAGCCCCCGGACAGGGTCTAGAAATACGCAGTATTTT
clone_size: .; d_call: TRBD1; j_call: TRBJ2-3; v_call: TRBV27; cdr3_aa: CASSFRDSSTDTQYF; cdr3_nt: TGTGCCAGCAGTTTTAGGGACAGCAGCACAGATACGCAGTATTTT
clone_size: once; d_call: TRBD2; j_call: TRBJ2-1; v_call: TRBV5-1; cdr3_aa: CASSLASGNYNEQFF; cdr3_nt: TGCGCCAGCAGCTTGGCTAGCGGAAACTACAATGAGCAGTTCTTC
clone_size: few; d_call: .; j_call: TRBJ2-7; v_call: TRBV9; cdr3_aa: CASSPPGTYEQYF; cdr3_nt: TGTGCCAGCAGCCCCCCAGGCACCTACGAGCAGTACTTC
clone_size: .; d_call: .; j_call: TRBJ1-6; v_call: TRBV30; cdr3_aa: CAWTGRENSPLHF; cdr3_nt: TGTGCCTGGACTGGGCGCGAGAATTCACCCCTCCACTTT
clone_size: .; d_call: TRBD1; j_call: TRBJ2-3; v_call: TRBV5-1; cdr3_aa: CASSWAPGQSTDTQYF; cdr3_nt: TGCGCCAGCAGTTGGGCGCCGGGACAGAGCACAGATACGCAGTATTTT
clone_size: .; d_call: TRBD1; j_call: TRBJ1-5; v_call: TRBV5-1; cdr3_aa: CASSASPGQRQPQHF; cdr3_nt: TGCGCCAGCAGCGCCTCTCCGGGACAGCGACAGCCCCAGCATTTT
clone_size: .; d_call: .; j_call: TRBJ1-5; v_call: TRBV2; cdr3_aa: CASSETRARGQPQHF; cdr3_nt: TGTGCCAGCAGTGAGACGCGGGCCAGGGGTCAGCCCCAGCATTTT
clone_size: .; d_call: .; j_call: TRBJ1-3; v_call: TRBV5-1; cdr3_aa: CASSLLGTSGNTIYF; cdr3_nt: TGCGCCAGCAGCTTGTTAGGGACTTCTGGAAACACCATATATTTT
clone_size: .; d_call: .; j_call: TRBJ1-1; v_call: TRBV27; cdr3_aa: CASSLSVRVAEAFF; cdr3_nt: TGTGCCAGCAGTTTATCGGTCCGGGTTGCTGAAGCTTTCTTT
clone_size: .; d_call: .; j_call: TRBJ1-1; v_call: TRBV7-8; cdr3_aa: CASSLVAGTTEAFF; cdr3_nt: TGTGCCAGCAGCTTAGTCGCGGGCACCACTGAAGCTTTCTTT
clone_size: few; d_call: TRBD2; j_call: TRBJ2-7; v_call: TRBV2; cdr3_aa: CASSERISGRAKEQYF; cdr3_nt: TGTGCCAGCAGTGAACGAATTAGCGGGAGGGCGAAAGAGCAGTACTTC
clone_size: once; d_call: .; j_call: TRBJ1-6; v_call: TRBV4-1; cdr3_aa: CASSQRSAGLYNSPLHF; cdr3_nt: TGCGCCAGCAGCCAAAGATCGGCAGGCCTTTATAATTCACCCCTCCACTTT
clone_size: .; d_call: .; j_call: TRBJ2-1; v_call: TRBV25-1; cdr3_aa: CASSERESSYNEQFF; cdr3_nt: TGTGCCAGCAGTGAACGAGAGAGCTCCTACAATGAGCAGTTCTTC
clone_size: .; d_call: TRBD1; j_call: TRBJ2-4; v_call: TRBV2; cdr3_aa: CASSEDRAGKNIQYF; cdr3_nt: TGTGCCAGCAGTGAGGACAGGGCAGGCAAAAACATTCAGTACTTC
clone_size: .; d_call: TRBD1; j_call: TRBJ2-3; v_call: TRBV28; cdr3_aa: CASRSDRERTDTQYF; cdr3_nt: TGTGCCAGCAGGTCGGACAGGGAGCGCACAGATACGCAGTATTTT
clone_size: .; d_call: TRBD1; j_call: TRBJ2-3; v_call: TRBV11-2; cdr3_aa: CASSLSLGRGPWDTQYF; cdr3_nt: TGTGCCAGCAGCTTAAGCCTTGGCAGGGGGCCTTGGGATACGCAGTATTTT
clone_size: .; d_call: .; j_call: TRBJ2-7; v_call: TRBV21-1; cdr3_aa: CASSKISGREGKTYEEQYF; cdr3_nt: TGTGCCAGCAGCAAAATTTCGGGTCGGGAGGGGAAGACGTACGAGGAGCAGTACTTC
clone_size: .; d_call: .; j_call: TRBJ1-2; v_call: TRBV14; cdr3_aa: CASSQREPRGGYGYTF; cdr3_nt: TGTGCCAGCAGCCAAAGGGAGCCTCGGGGAGGATATGGCTACACCTTC
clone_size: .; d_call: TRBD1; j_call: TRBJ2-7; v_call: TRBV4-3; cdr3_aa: CASSQDWGTGVQYF; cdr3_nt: TGCGCCAGCAGCCAAGATTGGGGGACAGGGGTGCAGTACTTC
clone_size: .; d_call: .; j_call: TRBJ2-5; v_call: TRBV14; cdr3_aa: CASSRQQRWETQYF; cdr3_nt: TGTGCCAGCAGCCGCCAACAACGTTGGGAGACCCAGTACTTC
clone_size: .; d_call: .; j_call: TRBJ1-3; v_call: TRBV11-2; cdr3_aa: CASRAAGAPWQSGNTIYF; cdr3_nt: TGTGCCAGCAGAGCGGCGGGGGCCCCATGGCAGTCTGGAAACACCATATATTTT
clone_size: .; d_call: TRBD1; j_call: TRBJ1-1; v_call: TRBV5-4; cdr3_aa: CASSRDRGYVDTEAFF; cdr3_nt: TGTGCCAGCAGCCGGGACAGGGGGTATGTGGACACTGAAGCTTTCTTT
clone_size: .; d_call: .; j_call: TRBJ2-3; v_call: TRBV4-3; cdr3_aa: CASSLGLSDTQYF; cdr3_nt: TGCGCCAGCAGCCTGGGACTTTCAGATACGCAGTATTTT
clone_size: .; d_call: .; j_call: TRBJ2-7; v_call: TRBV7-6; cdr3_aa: CASSVAPHQAYEQYF; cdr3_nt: TGTGCCAGCAGCGTAGCCCCCCATCAAGCCTACGAGCAGTACTTC
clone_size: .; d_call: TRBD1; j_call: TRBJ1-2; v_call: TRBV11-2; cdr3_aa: CASSLGGGGGQGKNYGYTF; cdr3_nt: TGTGCCAGCAGCTTAGGAGGCGGGGGAGGACAGGGAAAGAACTATGGCTACACCTTC
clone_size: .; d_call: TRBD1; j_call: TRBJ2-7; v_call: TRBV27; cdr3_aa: CASSYRGAYEQYF; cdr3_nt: TGTGCCAGCAGTTACAGGGGCGCCTACGAGCAGTACTTC
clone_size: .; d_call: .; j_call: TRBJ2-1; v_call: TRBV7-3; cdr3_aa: CASSSTKPGAPRNEQFF; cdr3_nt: TGTGCCAGCAGCTCAACTAAGCCAGGGGCTCCCCGCAATGAGCAGTTCTTC
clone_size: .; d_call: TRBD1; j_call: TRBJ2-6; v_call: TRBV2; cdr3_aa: CASSEDRGSGANVLTF; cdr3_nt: TGTGCCAGCAGTGAAGACAGGGGTTCCGGGGCCAACGTCCTGACTTTC
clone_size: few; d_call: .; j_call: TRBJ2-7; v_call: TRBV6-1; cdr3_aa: CASSEGEEPSHEQYF; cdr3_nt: TGTGCCAGCAGTGAAGGGGAGGAACCTTCCCACGAGCAGTACTTC
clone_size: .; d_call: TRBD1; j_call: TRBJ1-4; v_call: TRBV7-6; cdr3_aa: CASSWTGATNEKLFF; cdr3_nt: TGTGCCAGCAGCTGGACAGGGGCAACTAATGAAAAACTGTTTTTT
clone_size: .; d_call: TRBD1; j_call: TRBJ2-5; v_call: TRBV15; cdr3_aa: CATSSAPGTGKETQYF; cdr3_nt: TGTGCCACCAGCAGCGCCCCTGGGACAGGGAAAGAGACCCAGTACTTC
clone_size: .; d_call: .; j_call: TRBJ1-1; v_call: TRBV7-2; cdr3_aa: CASSLAFPGRGNTEAFF; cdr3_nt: TGTGCCAGCAGCTTAGCTTTTCCGGGCAGGGGCAACACTGAAGCTTTCTTT
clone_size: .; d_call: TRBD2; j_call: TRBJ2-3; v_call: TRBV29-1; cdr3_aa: CSVAALAAEAF; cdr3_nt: TGCAGCGTTGCAGCACTAGCGGCCGAAGCTTTT
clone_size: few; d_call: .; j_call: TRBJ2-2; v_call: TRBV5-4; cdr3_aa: CASSAGSLDWLNTGELFF; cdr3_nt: TGTGCCAGCAGCGCGGGCTCACTGGACTGGCTTAACACCGGGGAGCTGTTTTTT
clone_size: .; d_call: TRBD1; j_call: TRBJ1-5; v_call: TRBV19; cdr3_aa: CASRGTGGVGQPQHF; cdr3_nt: TGTGCCAGTAGAGGGACAGGGGGAGTTGGTCAGCCCCAGCATTTT
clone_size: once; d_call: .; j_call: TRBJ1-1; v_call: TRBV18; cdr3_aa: CASSPTGGWAEAFF; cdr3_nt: TGTGCCAGCTCACCTACCGGGGGTTGGGCTGAAGCTTTCTTT
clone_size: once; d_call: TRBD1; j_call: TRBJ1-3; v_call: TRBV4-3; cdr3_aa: CASSQEIGGQSSGNTIYF; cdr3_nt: TGCGCCAGCAGCCAAGAAATAGGGGGACAGTCCTCTGGAAACACCATATATTTT
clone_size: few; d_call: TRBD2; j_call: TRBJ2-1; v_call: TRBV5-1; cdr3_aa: CASSLGGSSYNEQFF; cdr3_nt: TGCGCCAGCAGCTTGGGCGGGAGCTCCTACAATGAGCAGTTCTTC
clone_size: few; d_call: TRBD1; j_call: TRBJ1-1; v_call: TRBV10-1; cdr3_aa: CASSPDRPTEAFF; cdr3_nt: TGCGCCAGCAGCCCGGACAGGCCCACTGAAGCTTTCTTT
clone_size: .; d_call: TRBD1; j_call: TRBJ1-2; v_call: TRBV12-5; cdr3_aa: CASGPRQGDYGYTF; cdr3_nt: TGTGCTAGTGGTCCAAGACAGGGCGACTATGGCTACACCTTC
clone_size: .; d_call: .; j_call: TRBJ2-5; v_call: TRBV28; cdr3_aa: CASSLNGQVSGEQYF; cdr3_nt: TGTGCCAGCAGTTTAAATGGTCAGGTCTCCGGGGAGCAGTACTTC
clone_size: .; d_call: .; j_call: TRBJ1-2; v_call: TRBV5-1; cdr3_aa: CASSFNGAQGVDYTF; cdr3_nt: TGCGCCAGCAGCTTCAATGGGGCCCAGGGTGTTGACTACACCTTC
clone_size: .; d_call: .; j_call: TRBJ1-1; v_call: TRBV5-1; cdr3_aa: CASSLARVNTEAFF; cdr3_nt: TGCGCCAGCAGCTTGGCTCGCGTTAACACTGAAGCTTTCTTT